This paragraph covers one TCR beta chain sequence. The antigen is unknown. The data stem from a study of T cell responses to AZD1222 COVID-19 vaccine. This table comes from immunoSEQ multiplex PCR, and its TCRdb copy is limited to in-frame clones, with some not included. Of 65,000 to 85,000 clones in the sample, 85% were seen once. Study-wide results and caveats: Donors, mostly white British, included more females; clonal diversity was possibly underestimated.

The CDR3 extends over 15 amino acids. Trimming cost V 4 bases and J 7 bases; bases outside gene matches: 12. From germline, CDR1 is SEHNR and CDR2 FQNEAQ (reference sequence). Sequencing was performed on peripheral blood, taken on day 0 of AZD1222 vaccination. The source is an adult in good health. This chain joins TRBV7-9 and TRBJ1-1; 7 bases agree with TRBD1. The DNA of the CDR3 is TGTGCCAGCAGCTCAATGCACGACAGGGCCCGTGAAGCTTTCTTT. This codes for CASSSMHDRAREAFF.